This T cell receptor beta chain was recovered during a study of tumor-infiltrating lymphocytes in primary liver carcinoma. On the study more broadly: The patient population consisted of men and women between 30 and 69 years of age. All lesions had stage T1-T3 N0M0 and about 4 to 10 cm widths.

Study-wide results and limits: When set against blood, tumors had a significantly higher top-250-clone fraction (p = 0.039). The overlap of tumor-adjacent and tumor-blood pairs was smaller than that of tumor region pairs.

Starting material of 500 to 600 ng total RNA yielded TCR beta cDNA via a constant-region primer. Slightly modified ARM-PCR with three nested multiplex PCR rounds yielded TCR beta libraries. TRBV1-TRBV30 forward and Cbeta reverse primers drove the first two roughly 10-cycle rounds. MiXCR was run by TCRdb on the multiplex PCR reads, yielding one entry per CDR3 protein. This sample carries about 310,000 distinct CDR3 sequences, almost 60% of them seen once, and the ten largest clones take 15% to 20%. Worth noting for this clonotype: Antigen: not known. The junction shows a germline mismatch at one end, possibly a read error.

The CDR3 contains 15 residues. In germline, CDR1 is SGHAT, CDR2 FQDESV (reference sequence). Researchers drew blood RNA from unsorted whole blood and extracted germline DNA as well. The J gene is TRBJ2-1, the V gene TRBV11-1; 10 bases align to TRBD2. This clonotype was sampled from a woman aged 30 to 39 with primary liver carcinoma and hepatitis B virus infection. What was sequenced was peripheral blood. The DNA for the CDR3 is TGTGCCTGCAGCCCGGGACTAGCGAGATTGAATGAGCAGTTCTTC. Its translation: CACSPGLARLNEQFF.